The clone carrying this T cell receptor (beta chain) has more than one count but fewer than ten. The sample is drawn from a study of blood T cells in healthy people across ages. Between the trimmed V and J ends, which lost 5 bases and 0 bases, there was a span of 14 bases. The CDR3 totals 16 residues. Together with a sample-barcoded 5' primer, a J-beta primer mix was included in a second PCR lasting about 7 to 11 cycles. Each cDNA molecule, via a template-switch adaptor with 12 random nucleotides, was tagged. TCRdb re-analysed the 5' RACE reads in MiXCR, keeping a single row per CDR3 protein. The sample shows approximately 780,000 distinct CDR3 sequences, more than 25% of them seen only once. The sample was also reused in another study, on T cells of mothers and their children. From that study: Donation was provided by three healthy Caucasian mothers along with their six children.

This sequence was found in a boy between 10 and 17 years old in good health. This chain connects TRBV12-3 or TRBV12-4 to TRBJ1-5; D is perhaps TRBD1 (5 bases). Sequencing used blood. The CDR3: CASSAGALLSNQPQHF. In DNA, the CDR3 is TGTGCCAGCAGTGCCGGGGCTCTACTTAGCAATCAGCCCCAGCATTTT.